Below are 28 T cell receptor beta chains sequenced from a single sample in a study of blood T cells in healthy people across ages. The use of a sample-barcoded 5' primer and a J-beta primer mix characterized a second PCR of about 6 to 12 cycles. TCRdb re-called the 5' RACE reads through MiXCR, storing one row per CDR3 protein. This sample has approximately 810,000 distinct CDR3 sequences; approximately 35% occur once, and the top ten carry under 15%. Sequences were obtained from blood. These receptors were taken from a man aged 18 to 30 in good health.

The sample holds many counts of this clonotype. The rearrangement links TRBV4-1 to TRBJ2-1; D is tentatively TRBD1 or TRBD2 (6 bases each). This CDR3 comprises 19 residues. The ends were cut back, 0 bases at V and 6 bases at J, with 24 bases in the middle. Germline loops: CDR1 MGHRA, CDR2 YSYEKL. The CDR3 nucleotides read TGCGCCAGCAGCCAAGATCTAAGGGGGGATCACGGATCGTCCAATGAGCAGTTCTTC. Translating it yields CASSQDLRGDHGSSNEQFF.

This clonotype was picked up a small number of times. The V call is TRBV4-2, the J call TRBJ1-2, with a possible D match to TRBD1 (5 bases). The CDR3 runs to 15 residues. The V gene's germline CDR1 is LGHNA and CDR2 YNFKEQ. Trimming cost V 0 bases and J 7 bases, with 15 bases left between them. The CDR3 bases are TGTGCCAGCAGCCAAGAAATTCGGACCAGGGCTGGCTACACCTTC. Residues: CASSQEIRTRAGYTF.

J is TRBJ2-1 and V is TRBV27, with D maybe TRBD2 (7 bases). Per the germline V gene, CDR1 is MNHEY and CDR2 is SMNVEV (reference sequence). The CDR3 sequence is 16 residues long. V was clipped by 3 bases and J by 10 bases, with 22 bases between them. The CDR3 DNA follows: TGTGCCAGCAGTTTCTCCGGGGGGCGCGGATACTGGGAGCAGTTCTTC. Protein: CASSFSGGRGYWEQFF.

This clonotype has at least ten counts. The CDR3 here is CASSYPPQSTQYF. CDR3 DNA sequence: TGTGCCAGCAGTTACCCGCCTCAGTCGACCCAGTACTTC. V and J are TRBV6-2 or TRBV6-3 and TRBJ2-5; D is unclear. Trimming pared 2 bases from V and 7 bases from J, leaving 11 bases between. Germline V lookup: CDR1 MNHEY, CDR2 SVGEGT. This CDR3 is 13 amino acids long.

V is TRBV4-1 and J is TRBJ2-3; D remains ambiguous. The CDR3 covers 16 residues. CDR1 MGHRA and CDR2 YSYEKL come from the germline V gene. The V gene lost 1 base and the J gene lost 0 bases, with 11 bases spanning the gap. The CDR3 DNA reads as TGCGCCAGCAGCCAAGTGAAGTCATTAAGCACAGATACGCAGTATTTT. It encodes CASSQVKSLSTDTQYF.

V usage is TRBV6-6 and J usage is TRBJ1-2, with a tentative D call TRBD1 (5 bases). The length of the CDR3 is 15 residues. Germline CDR1 MNHNY, CDR2 SVGAGI (reference sequence). Trimming took 4 bases from V and 1 from J, leaving 13 bases between them. The chain's CDR3 is CASSSHVTVNYGYTF. The CDR3 nucleotides read TGTGCCAGCAGTTCCCACGTGACAGTTAACTATGGCTACACCTTC.

This clonotype was detected ten times or more. This chain joins TRBV9 and TRBJ2-1, with TRBD2 matching 10 bases. The germline V gene has CDR1 SGDLS and CDR2 YYNGEE. The length of the CDR3 is 15 residues. Trimming took 1 base from V and 6 from J; bases not matched to a gene: 4. The CDR3 coding sequence is TGTGCCAGCAGCGTATTCCCTAGCGGGGGCAATGAGCAGTTCTTC. This gives the protein CASSVFPSGGNEQFF. The variable domain in full, with the rest retrieved from reference TRBV9 and TRBJ2-1, is DSGVTQTPKHLITATGQRVTLRCSPRSGDLSVYWYQQSLDQGLQFLIQYYNGEERAKGNILERFSAQQFPDLHSELNLSSLELGDSALYFCASSVFPSGGNEQFFGPGTRLTVL.

The V call is TRBV4-1, the J call TRBJ2-2; D not resolved. The V gene lost 0 bases and the J gene lost 6 bases, with 11 bases spanning the gap. CDR3 length: 15 residues. Germline CDR1 MGHRA, CDR2 YSYEKL. CDR3 in amino acids: CASSQDPPVAGELFF. The CDR3 nucleotides read TGCGCCAGCAGCCAAGATCCCCCGGTTGCCGGGGAGCTGTTTTTT.

Concerning this clonotype: Being one base from a much bigger clone, this may be a read error. The V and J genes are TRBV20-1 and TRBJ2-4; D gene unclear. Germline CDR1 is DFQATT and CDR2 is SNEGSKA (reference sequence). Trimming left V 6 bases short and J 13 bases short, with 16 bases between. The CDR3 loop spans 11 amino acids. DNA of the CDR3: TGCAGTGCGAGAATGGCCTACGGGCAGTACTTC. Translated: CSARMAYGQYF.

V and J are TRBV20-1 and TRBJ1-1, with D possibly TRBD1 on 5 matching bases. CDR3 size: 15 residues. Per the germline V gene, CDR1 is DFQATT and CDR2 is SNEGSKA (reference sequence). Trimming removed 3 bases at V and 1 base at J, with 15 bases between. The CDR3 bases are TGCAGTGCTAGTTTTTCGGGGGGGACGAACACTGAAGCTTTCTTT. Translated, it gives CSASFSGGTNTEAFF.

The chain recombines TRBV20-1 with TRBJ2-1; 11 nucleotides line up with TRBD2. In germline, CDR1 is DFQATT, CDR2 SNEGSKA (reference sequence). V was clipped by 0 bases and J by 3 bases; unmatched bases: 13. There are 19 residues in the CDR3. The CDR3, as DNA: TGCAGTGCTAGAGATCGGCGGACTACTAGCGGGGGTGTCTACAATGAGCAGTTCTTC. It translates to CSARDRRTTSGGVYNEQFF.

The chain carries TRBV27 and TRBJ1-2, with TRBD1 matching over 7 bases. Germline assignment: CDR1 MNHEY and CDR2 SMNVEV (reference sequence). The J segment lost 5 bases and the V segment lost 6 bases, leaving 3 bases of the junction unmatched. The CDR3 is 12 residues long. CDR3 sequence: CASRTGRYGYTF. The CDR3 bases are TGTGCCAGCAGGACAGGGCGTTATGGCTACACCTTC.

This clonotype was seen a few times. This rearrangement joins TRBV12-3 or TRBV12-4 to TRBJ1-3; TRBD1 might be the D (5 bases). The V and J ends lost 3 bases and 0 bases respectively, with 9 bases between them. The CDR3 consists of 15 residues. The CDR3 loop is CASSLGEDSGNTIYF. Here the CDR3 DNA reads TGTGCCAGCAGTTTGGGGGAAGACTCTGGAAACACCATATATTTT.

This clonotype was detected a few times. The J gene is TRBJ2-1, the V gene TRBV12-3 or TRBV12-4; D unclear. V gave up 7 bases and J gave up 5 bases, with 15 bases separating them. CDR3 size: 14 residues. The CDR3 reads CASTFASGDNEQFF. The DNA for the CDR3 is TGTGCCAGCACCTTTGCTTCCGGCGACAATGAGCAGTTCTTC.

This clonotype was picked up a small number of times. This rearrangement joins TRBV12-3 or TRBV12-4 to TRBJ2-3, with TRBD2 as a possible D gene (6 bases). CDR3 length: 15 residues. The ends were cut back, 2 bases at V and 2 bases at J, with 11 bases in the middle. In DNA form, the CDR3 reads TGTGCCAGCAGTTTACTCGGGGGTAACACAGATACGCAGTATTTT. It is translated as CASSLLGGNTDTQYF.

A few counts support this clonotype. The V and J genes are TRBV4-2 and TRBJ2-5; 11 bases line up with TRBD2. This CDR3 contains 16 residues. CDR1 LGHNA and CDR2 YNFKEQ come from the germline V gene. With 4 bases clipped from V and 3 bases from J, the junction kept 7 bases outside the gene matches. This CDR3 is CASSPRLAGNEETQYF. The CDR3 region has the DNA TGTGCCAGCAGCCCCAGACTAGCGGGAAACGAAGAGACCCAGTACTTC.

This clonotype showed up just once. The rearrangement joins TRBV5-1 to TRBJ2-3; D unclear. The CDR3 spans 12 residues. V lost 6 bases and J 5 bases, leaving 10 bases between the germline ends. The germline CDR1 and CDR2 sequences are SGHRS and YFSETQ. The CDR3 protein is CASKTIIDTQYF. CDR3 nucleotide sequence: TGCGCCAGCAAAACGATCATAGATACGCAGTATTTT. The whole variable domain, filled in from reference TRBV5-1 and TRBJ2-3, reads KAGVTQTPRYLIKTRGQQVTLSCSPISGHRSVSWYQQTPGQGLQFLFEYFSETQRNKGNFPGRFSGRQFSNSRSEMNVSTLELGDSALYLCASKTIIDTQYFGPGTRLTVL.

This clonotype was picked up a small number of times. J is TRBJ1-5 and V is TRBV7-2, with D possibly being TRBD1 (6 bases). V shed 5 bases and J shed 3 bases, with 14 bases lying between them. CDR3 length: 15 residues. Germline CDR1 SGHTA, CDR2 FQGNSA. As DNA, the CDR3 is TGTGCCAGCAGCGTACAGGGTAGTAACAATCAGCCCCAGCATTTT. Translating it yields CASSVQGSNNQPQHF. The full variable domain, its missing parts supplied by reference TRBV7-2 and TRBJ1-5, is GAGVSQSPSNKVTEKGKDVELRCDPISGHTALYWYRQSLGQGLEFLIYFQGNSAPDKSGLPSDRFSAERTGGSVSTLTIQRTQQEDSAVYLCASSVQGSNNQPQHFGDGTRLSIL.

The chain combines TRBV7-2 with TRBJ1-5; D unresolved. This CDR3 has 12 amino acids. Germline CDR1 is SGHTA and CDR2 is FQGNSA. Trimming took 5 bases from V and 6 from J, leaving 8 bases between them. In nucleotides, the CDR3 is TGTGCCAGCAGCCCGGCGTCTCAGCCCCAGCATTTT. This sequence encodes CASSPASQPQHF. The entire variable domain, with the rest obtained from reference TRBV7-2 and TRBJ1-5, is as follows: GAGVSQSPSNKVTEKGKDVELRCDPISGHTALYWYRQSLGQGLEFLIYFQGNSAPDKSGLPSDRFSAERTGGSVSTLTIQRTQQEDSAVYLCASSPASQPQHFGDGTRLSIL.

This clonotype was counted only a few times. The chain couples TRBV27 to TRBJ1-2; 8 nucleotides match TRBD1. This CDR3 comprises 13 residues. V lost 5 bases, J lost 4 bases, and 3 bases stayed unmatched. Germline V gene sequence: CDR1 MNHEY, CDR2 SMNVEV (reference sequence). The CDR3 DNA sequence: TGTGCCAGCAGTGGGGGGACAGGCTATGGCTACACCTTC. It is translated as CASSGGTGYGYTF.

As regards this clonotype: A junction boundary mismatches the germline segment, possibly from a read error. This chain uses TRBV3-1 with TRBJ1-2, with D unresolved. Per germline, CDR1 LGHDT and CDR2 YNNKEL (reference sequence). This CDR3 contains 15 residues. CDR3 DNA: TGTGCCAGCAGCCAAGACGCGACACGGGTCTATGGCTTCACCTTC. Residues: CASSQDATRVYGFTF.

CDR3 nucleotides: TGTGCCAGCAGCCCCGACAACAGAGGCGTCACAGATACGCAGTATTTT. Its protein is CASSPDNRGVTDTQYF. The chain is built from TRBV7-2 and TRBJ2-3; no definite D call. The CDR3 extends over 16 amino acids. Germline values: CDR1 SGHTA, CDR2 FQGNSA. V lost 5 bases to trimming and J lost 2 bases, with 17 bases between them.

The V and J genes are TRBV14 and TRBJ2-1, with D possibly being TRBD2 (6 bases). Germline CDR1 and CDR2: SGHDN and FVKESK. CDR3 length: 15 amino acids. Trimming pared 1 base from V and 5 bases from J, leaving 12 bases between. CDR3 coding DNA: TGTGCCAGCAGCCAAGTCCGGACTACCGACAATGAGCAGTTCTTC. Translating gives CASSQVRTTDNEQFF.

This clonotype was counted many times. CDR3 in DNA: TGCAGTGCAGTACAGGGGGCGTCAGATACGCAGTATTTT. Translated: CSAVQGASDTQYF. The chain recombines TRBV20-1 with TRBJ2-3; 9 nucleotides align to TRBD1. The CDR3 length is 13 residues. The germline CDR1 and CDR2 sequences are DFQATT and SNEGSKA (reference sequence). J was trimmed by 4 bases and V by 6 bases; bases with no gene match: 5.

Remarks on this clonotype: This may come from a read error, since a much larger clone is one base off. This chain uses TRBV12-3 or TRBV12-4 with TRBJ2-5, with TRBD2 as a possible D gene (6 bases). This CDR3 spans 14 amino acids. V shed 6 bases and J shed 2 bases, with 13 bases lying between them. The CDR3 DNA is TGTGCCAGCAGGTATAGGCGGGAACAAGAGACCCAGTACTTC. It codes for CASRYRREQETQYF.

In this sample, this clonotype turned up a few times. The gene calls are TRBV7-9 and TRBJ2-3, with TRBD2 identical over 8 bases. Looked up from germline, CDR1 is SEHNR and CDR2 is FQNEAQ (reference sequence). V shed 6 bases and J 6 bases; nucleotides not matched to a gene: 2. This CDR3 contains 12 residues. The CDR3 region is CASRGGGDTQYF. The CDR3 region has the DNA TGTGCCAGCAGGGGCGGGGGGGATACGCAGTATTTT.

The chain joins TRBV6-1 to TRBJ2-7; TRBD1 matches 11 bases. The junction had 13 bases not matched to a gene; V was cut back by 6 bases and J by 3 bases. Germline V gene sequence: CDR1 MNHNS, CDR2 SASEGT. CDR3 length: 17 residues. DNA of the CDR3: TGTGCCAGCAGAATGACCTCCCGGGACAGGGGGTTCTACGAGCAGTACTTC. It is translated as CASRMTSRDRGFYEQYF.

This clonotype came up a few times. The genes are TRBV28 and TRBJ2-6, with D tentatively TRBD1 or TRBD2 (7 bases each). V lost 7 bases and J lost 1, with 17 bases in between. Germline-derived CDR1 and CDR2 are MDHEN and SYDVKM. This CDR3 is built from 17 residues. The CDR3 DNA follows: TGTGCCAGCAATTGGGCAGGGGGGGCTTCTGGGGCCAACGTCCTGACTTTC. This translates into CASNWAGGASGANVLTF.